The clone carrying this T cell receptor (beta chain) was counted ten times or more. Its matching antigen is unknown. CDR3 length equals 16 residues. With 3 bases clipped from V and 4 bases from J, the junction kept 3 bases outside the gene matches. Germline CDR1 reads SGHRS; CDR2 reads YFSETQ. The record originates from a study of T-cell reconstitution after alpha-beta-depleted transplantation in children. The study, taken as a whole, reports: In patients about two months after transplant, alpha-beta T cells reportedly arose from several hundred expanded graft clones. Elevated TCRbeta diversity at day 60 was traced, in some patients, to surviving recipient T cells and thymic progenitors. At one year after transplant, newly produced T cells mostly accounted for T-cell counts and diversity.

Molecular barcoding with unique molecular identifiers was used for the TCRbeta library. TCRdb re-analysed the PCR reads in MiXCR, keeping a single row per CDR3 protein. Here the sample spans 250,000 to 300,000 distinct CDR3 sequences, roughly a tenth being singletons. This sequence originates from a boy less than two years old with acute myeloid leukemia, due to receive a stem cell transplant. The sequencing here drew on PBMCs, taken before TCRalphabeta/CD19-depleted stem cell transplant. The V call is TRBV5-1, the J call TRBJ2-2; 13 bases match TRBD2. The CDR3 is CASSWGLAGLTGELFF. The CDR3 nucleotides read TGCGCCAGCAGCTGGGGACTAGCGGGGCTCACCGGGGAGCTGTTTTTT.